Sequencing of this T cell receptor beta chain was carried out in a study of T cells in Graves' hyperthyroidism and ophthalmopathy. Study as a whole: It was at initial diagnosis, before any treatment, that peripheral blood was collected.

The patients, who ranged from 18 to 65 in age, presented with newly diagnosed hyperthyroidism lasting under 2 months. This clonotype has ten or more counts. Its target is not known. Study conclusions and caveats: Using 13 V-J features, a model discriminated ophthalmopathy from stable hyperthyroidism. Among clonotypes expanded in thyroid above 0.001, most were also found in blood.

The CDR3 contains 14 residues. The V and J ends lost 2 bases and 6 bases respectively, with 8 bases between them. TCR beta CDR3 region amplification was performed from RNA transcripts. The primer set for the first-round RT-PCR of the TCR CDR3 was HTBI. TCRdb called the multiplex PCR reads again in MiXCR, with one record for every CDR3 protein. The profile shows approximately 400,000 distinct CDR3 sequences, 20% to 25% of them singletons. The specimen sequenced was blood. The V and J genes are TRBV12-3 or TRBV12-4 and TRBJ1-6; D may be TRBD1 (5 bases). This TCR came from a man aged 50-59 years with Graves' hyperthyroidism. The DNA of the CDR3 is TGTGCCAGCAGTTTAAGGGGCGGTAATTCACCCCTCCACTTT. This encodes CASSLRGGNSPLHF.